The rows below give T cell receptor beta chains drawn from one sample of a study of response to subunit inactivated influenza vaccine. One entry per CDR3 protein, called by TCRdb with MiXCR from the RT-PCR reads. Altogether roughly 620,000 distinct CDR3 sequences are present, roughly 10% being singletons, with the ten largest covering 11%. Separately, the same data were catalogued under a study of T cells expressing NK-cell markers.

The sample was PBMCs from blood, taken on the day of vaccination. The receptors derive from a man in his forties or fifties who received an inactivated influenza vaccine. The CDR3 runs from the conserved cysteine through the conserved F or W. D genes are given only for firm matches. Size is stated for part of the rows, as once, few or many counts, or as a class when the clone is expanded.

CDR3 DNA: TGTGCCAGCAGCTCAGCACCACTAGCGGCGAACACCGGGGAGCTGTTTTTT
CDR3 protein: CASSSAPLAANTGELFF
J gene: TRBJ2-2
D gene: TRBD2
V gene: TRBV7-8
clone size: -

CDR3 DNA: TGTGCCAGCAGTTTACTAGCGGGGCGTCCCTACGAGCAGTACTTC
CDR3 protein: CASSLLAGRPYEQYF
J gene: TRBJ2-7
D gene: TRBD2
V gene: TRBV12-3/TRBV12-4
clone size: -

CDR3 DNA: TGCGCCAGCAGCCAAGATCGGATGCCTCTTGGCTACACCTTC
CDR3 protein: CASSQDRMPLGYTF
J gene: TRBJ1-2
D gene: -
V gene: TRBV4-3
clone size: few

CDR3 DNA: TGTGCCAGCAGCTTCGGGGTGTCAGAGACCCAGTACTTC
CDR3 protein: CASSFGVSETQYF
J gene: TRBJ2-5
D gene: -
V gene: TRBV7-2
clone size: few

CDR3 DNA: TGTGCCAGCAGTTTGGCCGGTATGGGGGGGGGGCCAGATACGCAGTATTTT
CDR3 protein: CASSLAGMGGGPDTQYF
J gene: TRBJ2-3
D gene: -
V gene: TRBV28
clone size: many

CDR3 DNA: TGTGCCAGCAGTTCTCCCCCAGCGTTGTCTGAAAAACTGTTTTTT
CDR3 protein: CASSSPPALSEKLFF
J gene: TRBJ1-4
D gene: -
V gene: TRBV28
clone size: few

CDR3 DNA: TGTGCCAGCAGCTTATATTTGACGGGAAACTATGGCTACACCTTC
CDR3 protein: CASSLYLTGNYGYTF
J gene: TRBJ1-2
D gene: -
V gene: TRBV7-2
clone size: few

CDR3 DNA: TGTGCCAGCACCCTGGGACAGAGACACTACAATGAGCAGTTCTTC
CDR3 protein: CASTLGQRHYNEQFF
J gene: TRBJ2-1
D gene: TRBD1
V gene: TRBV6-2/TRBV6-3
clone size: few

CDR3 DNA: TGTGCCAGCAGCCCTAGTGTGGAGCTTCAGTACTTC
CDR3 protein: CASSPSVELQYF
J gene: TRBJ2-4
D gene: -
V gene: TRBV7-2
clone size: few

CDR3 DNA: TGTGCCAGCAGTAATAACCCGGGACTAGCCGTAGAGACCCAGTACTTC
CDR3 protein: CASSNNPGLAVETQYF
J gene: TRBJ2-5
D gene: TRBD2
V gene: TRBV28
clone size: few

CDR3 DNA: TGTGCCAGCAGCTCCAGGGGGACAGTCAATGAGCAGTTCTTC
CDR3 protein: CASSSRGTVNEQFF
J gene: TRBJ2-1
D gene: TRBD1
V gene: TRBV7-2
clone size: few

CDR3 DNA: TGTGCCAGCAGCGTAGCCCGAGCGGGAGACACAGATACGCAGTATTTT
CDR3 protein: CASSVARAGDTDTQYF
J gene: TRBJ2-3
D gene: TRBD2
V gene: TRBV9
clone size: -

CDR3 DNA: TGTGCCAGCAGTAGGGTATCCGGGGAGCTGTTTTTT
CDR3 protein: CASSRVSGELFF
J gene: TRBJ2-2
D gene: -
V gene: TRBV12-3/TRBV12-4
clone size: few

CDR3 DNA: TGTGCCAGCAGCTTGGTACTAGCGGGTGCCAATGAGCAGTTCTTC
CDR3 protein: CASSLVLAGANEQFF
J gene: TRBJ2-1
D gene: TRBD2
V gene: TRBV5-4
clone size: many